This T cell receptor (beta chain) was recorded in a study of T cell responses to AZD1222 COVID-19 vaccine. Study-level background: It was second doses at about 4 or about 12 weeks that were pooled.

The assay was immunoSEQ multiplex PCR, and TCRdb's table has in-frame clones only and misses some. The sample contains roughly 170,000 clones, 91% of which appear only once. A word on this clone: The antigen remains undetermined.

General study points: Once two AZD1222 doses were given, Spike-specific TCR breadth and depth went up. White British donors predominated, females outnumbered males, and clonal diversity was possibly underestimated. Every sample of the repertoires postdated the peak T cell response.

Germline lookup yields CDR1 SGHTA and CDR2 FQGNSA. The CDR3 totals 13 residues. Trimming left V 3 bases short and J 10 bases short, with 13 bases between. This TCR was recovered from an adult in good health. The sequencing used peripheral blood, collected on day 0 of AZD1222 vaccination. V and J are TRBV7-2 and TRBJ1-3; D perhaps matches TRBD1 (6 bases). CDR3 amino acids: CASSLTYTGTIYF. The CDR3 DNA reads as TGTGCCAGCAGCTTGACTTATACAGGGACCATATATTTT.